This T cell receptor beta chain originates from a study of molecular identifiers for immune sequencing clone quantification. General study points: For effector cells, clones above 20 RNA copies held over 98% of molecules; for naive cells, under 1%.

Points on this clonotype: Its target is unknown.

CDR1 and CDR2 (germline): DFQATT, SNEGSKA (reference sequence). The V end lost 3 bases, the J end lost 2 bases, and 14 bases lay between the germline ends. There are 15 residues in the CDR3. TCRdb ran MiXCR on the PCR reads and lists one entry per CDR3 protein. The table has tens of thousands of distinct CDR3 sequences, around 20% seen once; the top ten hold 1% to 1.2%. Source material for naive CD8 libraries was roughly 20,000 to 1,000,000 sorted cells, with 10%, 30% or 50% RNA. The CD8+CD4-CCR7+CD45RA+ phenotype defined the sorted naive CD8 T cells. Material: naive CD8+ T cells from blood, with Jurkat cell RNA spiked in. Documented subset: FACS-sorted CD8+CD4-CCR7+CD45RA+ naive T cells. This rearrangement joins TRBV20-1 to TRBJ1-5; tentative D call: TRBD1 (6 bases). The clonotype was recovered from a human donor in good health. Some libraries in this study had Jurkat cell RNA spiked in. The DNA of the CDR3 is TGCAGTGCTAGTGGCCGGGGGCGCGGCAATCAGCCCCAGCATTTT. It specifies CSASGRGRGNQPQHF.